This is a list of T cell receptor beta chains from one sample in a study of control samples from healthy donors and cancer patients. The data were produced by immunoSEQ multiplex PCR, yet TCRdb's version contains in-frame clones alone and is incomplete. The sample shows 100,000 to 150,000 clones, 87% of them seen only once. Sequenced sample: blood. The receptors were gathered from a man aged 55 to 70 in good health. CDR3s include the opening cysteine and the closing phenylalanine or tryptophan. A D gene is named only where the DNA matches it firmly. For some rows the clone size is stated as once, few or many, or as a class when expanded; others skip it.

abundance	v_gene	j_gene	d_gene	CDR3nt	CDR3aa
.	TRBV4-1	TRBJ1-2	.	TGCGCCAGCAGCCAAGACCAGGGGTCGGACTATGGCTACACCTTC	CASSQDQGSDYGYTF
.	TRBV4-3	TRBJ2-7	.	TGCGCCAGCAGCCAAGATAAGGGGGAGGCCTACGAGCAGTACTTC	CASSQDKGEAYEQYF
once	TRBV28	TRBJ1-5	.	TGTGCCAGCAGTTTTCAGGGGAGGCGCAATCAGCCCCAGCATTTT	CASSFQGRRNQPQHF
.	TRBV28	TRBJ1-1	.	TGTGCCAGCAGTTCATCCCCACTAGGCACTGAAGCTTTCTTT	CASSSSPLGTEAFF
.	TRBV5-1	TRBJ2-3	.	TGCGCCAGCAGCCCCCAACGGACAGATACGCAGTATTTT	CASSPQRTDTQYF
.	TRBV28	TRBJ1-2	.	TGTGCCAGCAGCTTAGAACAGGGAGGGAACTATGGCTACACCTTC	CASSLEQGGNYGYTF
.	TRBV27	TRBJ1-3	.	TGTGCCAGCAAGGCTGACTTCTCTGGAAACACCATATATTTT	CASKADFSGNTIYF
once	TRBV5-1	TRBJ1-5	.	TGCGCCAGCAGCTCGGGGGTCGGCAGCAATCAGCCCCAGCATTTT	CASSSGVGSNQPQHF
.	TRBV29-1	TRBJ1-2	TRBD1	TGCAGCGCTGGGGACAGGACGTATGGCTACACCTTC	CSAGDRTYGYTF
.	TRBV14	TRBJ1-1	.	TGTGCCAGCAGCCAAGATGGAGGGGTCACTGAAGCTTTCTTT	CASSQDGGVTEAFF
.	TRBV5-5	TRBJ2-3	.	TGTGCCAGCAGCGTGGAAGGGGATACGCAGTATTTT	CASSVEGDTQYF
.	TRBV7-2	TRBJ2-7	.	TGTGCCAGCAGCGGGGAATCGTTCGAGCAGTACTTC	CASSGESFEQYF
.	TRBV15	TRBJ1-5	.	TGTGCCACCAGCAGAGAGACCCCCAATAGCAATCAGCCCCAGCATTTT	CATSRETPNSNQPQHF
.	TRBV18	TRBJ2-2	.	TGTGCCAGCTCACCATTTTCCAGGGGACAGAACACCGGGGAGCTGTTTTTT	CASSPFSRGQNTGELFF
.	TRBV19	TRBJ1-1	.	TGTGCCAGTAGTGAGCCGGGACAAGAACGACCTGAAGCTTTCTTT	CASSEPGQERPEAFF
.	TRBV6-5	TRBJ1-2	TRBD1	TGTGCCAGCAGTTACTCTTGGGACAGGGGAAATGGCTACACCTTC	CASSYSWDRGNGYTF
.	TRBV28	TRBJ1-5	TRBD1	TGTGCCAGCAGTTTAGCACAGGGGGGCAATCAGCCCCAGCATTTT	CASSLAQGGNQPQHF
.	TRBV2	TRBJ2-5	.	TGTGCCAGCAGTGAACGAGACAGACGACGACAAGAGACCCAGTACTTC	CASSERDRRRQETQYF
.	TRBV29-1	TRBJ2-7	.	TGCAGCGTTGAAGCCCTTGTAAAGGGCCGCTACGAGCAGTACTTC	CSVEALVKGRYEQYF
.	TRBV23-1	TRBJ1-6	.	TGCGCCAGCAGCCATATTCGACGGGTCCTCCACTTT	CASSHIRRVLHF
.	TRBV12-5	TRBJ2-1	.	TGTGCTAGTGGTTTGTCTACGGGGCGCGATGAGCAGTTCTTC	CASGLSTGRDEQFF
.	TRBV19	TRBJ2-2	TRBD1	TGTGCCAGTAGTGCCCCAAGGACAGGGAACACCGGGGAGCTGTTTTTT	CASSAPRTGNTGELFF